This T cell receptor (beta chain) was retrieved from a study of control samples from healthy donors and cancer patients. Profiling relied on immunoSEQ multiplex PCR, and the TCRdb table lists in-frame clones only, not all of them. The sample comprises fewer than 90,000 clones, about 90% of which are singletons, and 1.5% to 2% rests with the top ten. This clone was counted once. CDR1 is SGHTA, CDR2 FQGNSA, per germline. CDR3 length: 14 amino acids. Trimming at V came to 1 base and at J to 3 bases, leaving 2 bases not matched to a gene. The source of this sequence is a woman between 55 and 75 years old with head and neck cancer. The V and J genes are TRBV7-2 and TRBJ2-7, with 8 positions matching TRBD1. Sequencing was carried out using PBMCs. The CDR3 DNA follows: TGTGCCAGCAGCTTAGGGACAGGGTACTACGAGCAGTACTTC. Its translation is CASSLGTGYYEQYF.